What follows are 25 T cell receptor beta chains derived from one specimen sequenced in a study of tumor-infiltrating lymphocytes in primary liver carcinoma. Unsorted bulk tissue (about 19-33 mg) underwent RNA and DNA co-extraction. With around 520 ng total RNA as template and a constant-region primer, TCR beta cDNA was made. Slightly modified ARM-PCR served as the procedure for the TCR beta libraries. These libraries came from three rounds of nested multiplex PCR. PCR rounds one and two used TRBV1-TRBV30 forward primers with a C-beta reverse primer for 10 cycles each. TCRdb itself ran the multiplex PCR reads through MiXCR, one entry per CDR3 protein. The sample lists roughly 32,000 distinct CDR3 sequences, 70% to 85% occurring once. What was sequenced was liver tumor tissue from sampling region 4. Subset in this sample: tumor region T4, right-lateral pole. Receptors were obtained from a man in his forties or fifties with primary liver carcinoma and hepatitis B virus infection.

On this clonotype itself: Germline and junction disagree at one end, which may indicate a read error. The chain links TRBV11-1 to TRBJ2-7; unclear D gene. The CDR3 is 13 residues long. Germline-derived CDR1 and CDR2 are SGHAT and FQDESV (reference sequence). The CDR3 coding sequence is TGTGCCAGCAGGGGGAAGCGATCCCACGAAGAGTATTTC. Amino acids: CASRGKRSHEEYF.

A remark on this clonotype: This may come from a read error, since a much larger clone is one base off. The chain joins TRBV7-3 to TRBJ2-1; D is uncertain. Germline V lookup: CDR1 SGHTA, CDR2 FQGTGA. This CDR3 is 20 amino acids long. V was trimmed by 1 base and J by 2 bases, leaving 24 bases between them. CDR3 region: CASSLRAQAFVQLAYNEQFF. The CDR3 DNA sequence: TGTGCCAGCAGCTTAAGGGCCCAGGCGTTTGTGCAGCTGGCCTACAATGAGCAGTTCTTC.

Remarks on this clonotype: One junction end does not reproduce the germline sequence, and a read error may be involved. The chain employs TRBV11-2 and TRBJ2-1, with 8 bases matching TRBD2. The CDR3 runs 15 residues. Germline V CDR1 and CDR2: SGHAT, FQNNGV. The CDR3 DNA reads as TGTGCCGGCAGCTTTAGCGGGGCACTCCACAATGAGCAGTTCTTC. Protein product: CAGSFSGALHNEQFF.

This clonotype was observed a handful of times. As the CDR3 is not closed by the conserved phenylalanine or tryptophan, this likely results from a read error. Because the CDR3's place on the DNA is in doubt, the DNA is left out and the CDR3 is given as listed by TCRdb. This rearrangement joins TRBV6-2 or TRBV6-3 to TRBJ2-5; TRBD2 is the table's D call, not checked against the DNA. The CDR3 extends over 14 residues, inclusive of both ends. CDR1 MNHEY and CDR2 SVGEGT come from the germline V gene. CDR3: CASSLDGRQETQYL.

This clonotype was seen many times. Possible read error: a much larger clone is one base away. The rearrangement uses TRBV6-1 and TRBJ2-1, with 13 nucleotides matching TRBD2. The germline V gene encodes CDR1 MNHNS and CDR2 SASEGT. V lost 6 bases to trimming and J lost 12 bases; unmatched junction nucleotides: 11. The CDR3 has 15 residues. The CDR3 coding sequence is TGTGCCAGCAGAGGGGGACTAGCGGGGCTTTATGGGCAGTTCTTC. Translation gives CASRGGLAGLYGQFF.

About this clonotype: This may arise from a read error, as a much more abundant clone is one base away. The V call is TRBV28, the J call TRBJ1-5; 7 bases are shared with TRBD1. CDR3 length: 16 residues. Germline CDR1 is MDHEN and CDR2 is SYDVKM. The CDR3 region is CVSSLFGVRGNQPQHF. For the CDR3, the DNA is TGTGTCAGCAGTTTATTTGGGGTCAGGGGGAATCAGCCCCAGCATTTT.

The chain links TRBV9 to TRBJ2-7; 7 positions match TRBD1. CDR3 length equals 14 residues. The germline V gene has CDR1 SGDLS and CDR2 YYNGEE. Germline trimming cut 0 bases from V and 8 bases from J; bases unmatched to any gene: 8. Written as DNA, the CDR3 is TGTGCCAGCAGCGTAGAACCAGGGGGACCTAAGCAGTACTTC. Amino acid sequence: CASSVEPGGPKQYF.

Concerning this clonotype itself: The CDR3 carries no conserved terminal phenylalanine or tryptophan, so it likely arises from a read error. Because the CDR3's place on the DNA is in doubt, the DNA is left out and the CDR3 is given as listed by TCRdb. The chain is built from TRBV29-1 and TRBJ1-5; the D call in the table, TRBD1, was not verified against the DNA. The germline CDR1 and CDR2 sequences are SQVTM and ANQGSEA. The CDR3 is 13 residues long, ends included. The CDR3 protein is CSVVTVSNQPKHP.

Concerning this clonotype itself: A much larger clone lies a single base off, so this may be a read error. This chain links TRBV20-1 with TRBJ2-5; D perhaps matches TRBD2 (5 bases). The CDR3 is 12 amino acids. Trimming stripped 3 bases from V and 5 bases from J, with 10 bases between. Germline CDR1 and CDR2: DFQATT and SNEGSKA (reference sequence). As DNA, the CDR3 is TGCAGTGCTAGCCCGGGGTTGGAGACCCAGTACTTC. It encodes CSASPGLETQYF.

Concerning this clonotype itself: One end of the junction fails to match germline, which may point to a read error. The genes are TRBV11-1 and TRBJ2-7; D is perhaps TRBD2 (6 bases). The CDR3 runs 15 residues. CDR1 is SGHAT, CDR2 FQDESV, per germline (reference sequence). CDR3 sequence (DNA): TGTGCCAGCAACTTAACGGAATCGGGGGAATACGAGCAGTACTTC. Its protein product is CASNLTESGEYEQYF.

Remarks on this clonotype: The junction differs from germline at one of its ends, possibly a read error. The chain is built from TRBV11-1 and TRBJ2-1; possibly TRBD2 for D (5 bases). Germline V CDR1 and CDR2: SGHAT, FQDESV (reference sequence). The CDR3 has 17 residues. As DNA, the CDR3 is TGTGCCAGCAGCTCCCCTCCTGGTGTGAGGGCCTTTAGTGAGCACTTCTTC. This sequence encodes CASSSPPGVRAFSEHFF. Combining the CDR3 with reference TRBV11-1 and TRBJ2-1 gives the whole variable domain EAEVAQSPRYKITEKSQAVAFWCDPISGHATLYWYRQILGQGPELLVQFQDESVVDDSQLPKDRFSAERLKGVDSTLKIQPAELGDSAMYLCASSSPPGVRAFSEHFFGPGTRLTVL.

The chain is built from TRBV5-1 and TRBJ1-2, with D tentatively TRBD1 (5 bases). There are 14 residues in the CDR3. Germline V gene data show CDR1 as SGHRS and CDR2 as YFSETQ. V was shortened by 1 base and J by 8 bases, with 15 bases between the two germline ends. The CDR3 coding sequence is TGCGCCAGCAGCTTGAACGGGGCAGGCCGGGGCTACACCTTC. Translating it yields CASSLNGAGRGYTF.

Details on this clonotype: Mismatch with germline at one junction end may stem from a read error. The chain is built from TRBV28 and TRBJ2-2, with 13 positions matching TRBD2. Germline V gives CDR1 MDHEN, CDR2 SYDVKM. The CDR3 extends over 17 amino acids. This chain's CDR3 is CASSSRLAGGNTGELFF. The CDR3 nucleotides are TGTGCCAGCAGTTCCAGACTAGCGGGAGGTAACACTGGGGAGCTGTTTTTT. Based on the CDR3 plus reference TRBV28 and TRBJ2-2, the full variable domain is DVKVTQSSRYLVKRTGEKVFLECVQDMDHENMFWYRQDPGLGLRLIYFSYDVKMKEKGDIPEGYSVSREKKERFSLILESASTNQTSMYLCASSSRLAGGNTGELFFGEGSRLTVL.

This clonotype was detected ten times or more. The rearrangement joins TRBV4-3 to TRBJ2-5, with 11 positions matching TRBD2. This CDR3 contains 17 residues. Trimming removed 1 base from V and 5 bases from J; junction bases left unmatched: 9. Germline values: CDR1 LGHNA, CDR2 YSLEER. The CDR3 loop is CASSQAASGRTGETQYF. In nucleotides, the CDR3 is TGCGCCAGCAGCCAAGCGGCTAGCGGGAGGACTGGTGAGACCCAGTACTTC.

On this clonotype itself: One junction end disagrees with the germline gene, perhaps due to a read error. The V call is TRBV29-1, the J call TRBJ2-2; 8 bases are a match to TRBD2. Germline CDR1 and CDR2: SQVTM and ANQGSEA. This CDR3 comprises 15 residues. The CDR3 DNA reads as TGCAACGTTGGGACTAGGGCGGCGAACACCGGGGAGCTGTTATTT. Its translation is CNVGTRAANTGELLF.

In its sample, this clonotype is medium-sized. This chain uses TRBV12-3 or TRBV12-4 with TRBJ1-5; D possibly corresponds to TRBD1 (5 bases). This CDR3 has 15 residues. The V and J ends lost 0 bases and 4 bases respectively, with 10 bases between them. In DNA, the CDR3 is TGTGCCAGCAGTTTAGCCCAGGGTCCTAATCAGCCCCAGCATTTT. As protein: CASSLAQGPNQPQHF.

This clonotype was seen at least ten times. The chain recombines TRBV5-1 with TRBJ2-2; 13 bases agree with TRBD2. This CDR3 is 15 amino acids long. With 1 base clipped from V and 7 bases from J, the junction kept 1 base outside the gene matches. Germline V gives CDR1 SGHRS, CDR2 YFSETQ. DNA of the CDR3: TGCGCCAGCAGCTTGACTAGCGGGAGGGACGGGGAGCTGTTTTTT. It translates to CASSLTSGRDGELFF.

This clonotype was found once. The chain employs TRBV21-1 and TRBJ2-7. TRBV21-1 is a listed pseudogene. CDR3 length: 18 amino acids. CDR3 sequence reads: CASSLETSASRLTHERYF. In nucleotides, the CDR3 is TGTGCCAGCAGCTTAGAAACGTCGGCGAGCCGCCTCACCCACGAGCGGTACTTC.

The chain couples TRBV10-3 to TRBJ2-5, with 7 bases lining up with TRBD2. The CDR3 is 13 amino acids. Germline loops: CDR1 ENHRY, CDR2 SYGVKD. CDR3 DNA sequence: TGTGGCACCTTGGGACTACCCCAAGAGACCCAGTACTTC. It encodes CGTLGLPQETQYF.

This clonotype was seen ten or more times. This chain connects TRBV18 to TRBJ2-5; 7 bases are shared with TRBD2. The CDR3 is 13 amino acids. Germline-derived CDR1 and CDR2 are KGHSH and LQKENI. V shed 3 bases, J shed 4 bases, and the junction held 2 bases outside the gene matches. The CDR3 DNA reads as TGTGCCAGCTCACCGGTAGCGGGAGAGACCCAGTACTTC. Translation: CASSPVAGETQYF.

Comments on this clonotype: A read error may account for a junction end that differs from germline. This sequence joins TRBV5-1 and TRBJ2-5, with D possibly TRBD2 on 6 matching bases. The CDR3 is 15 residues long. The germline gives CDR1 SGHRS, CDR2 YFSETQ. The CDR3 loop is CANSPLGVGGETQYF. CDR3 nucleotides: TGCGCCAACAGCCCATTGGGGGTCGGGGGAGAGACCCAATACTTC. Full variable domain (rest looked up from reference TRBV5-1 and TRBJ2-5): KAGVTQTPRYLIKTRGQQVTLSCSPISGHRSVSWYQQTPGQGLQFLFEYFSETQRNKGNFPGRFSGRQFSNSRSEMNVSTLELGDSALYLCANSPLGVGGETQYFGPGTRLLVL.

The sample holds a few counts of this clonotype. The chain combines TRBV6-6 with TRBJ2-3; TRBD1 aligns across 7 bases. The CDR3 consists of 13 residues. J lost 6 bases, V lost 5 bases, and 5 bases had no gene match. Germline V CDR1 and CDR2: MNHNY, SVGAGI (reference sequence). CDR3 residues: CASSPRGIDTQYF. DNA for the CDR3: TGTGCCAGCAGTCCCAGGGGGATCGATACGCAGTATTTT.

Turning to this clonotype: The junction differs from germline at one of its ends, possibly a read error. V usage is TRBV5-6 and J usage is TRBJ2-7; the match to TRBD1 covers 8 bases. The CDR3 runs 14 residues. CDR1 and CDR2 (germline): SGHDT, YYEEEE. CDR3 nucleotides: TGTGCCTGCAGCTCGCGGACAGGGCCCTACGAGCTGTACTTC. It translates to CACSSRTGPYELYF.

The table lists this clonotype with a count of one. This CDR3 is missing its conserved last phenylalanine or tryptophan, likely due to a read error. The chain uses TRBV11-2 and TRBJ2-7; the match to TRBD1 covers 8 bases. The germline gives CDR1 SGHAT, CDR2 FQNNGV. The CDR3 is made up of 16 amino acids. For the CDR3, the DNA is TGTGCCAGCAGCTTAGCAGGGGGCCCCTGTGACTACCAGCAGTACTTA. This encodes CASSLAGGPCDYQQYL.

For this clonotype: The junction does not match germline at one end; this may be a read error. V usage is TRBV11-1 and J usage is TRBJ2-7; D perhaps matches TRBD1 (5 bases). CDR3 size: 12 residues. Germline V gene data show CDR1 as SGHAT and CDR2 as FQDESV (reference sequence). CDR3 coding DNA: TGTGCCAGCAGCTCAGACAGTTACGGGCAGTACTTC. As protein: CASSSDSYGQYF.